The 30 T cell receptor beta chains below all came from one sample that was sequenced in a study of blood T cell repertoires in COVID-19. Method: immunoSEQ multiplex PCR; TCRdb's copy keeps in-frame clones and lacks some. This sample has roughly 150,000 clones, with around three quarters found just once. Input material: peripheral blood. All receptors derive from a man in his sixties with acute or convalescent COVID-19.

This clone turned up a few times. The CDR3 spells CASSYSGGRPYNEQFF. CDR3 DNA: TGTGCCAGCAGTTACTCTGGAGGGCGACCCTACAATGAGCAGTTCTTC. This rearrangement joins TRBV6-5 to TRBJ2-1; D may be TRBD2 (6 bases). CDR1 is MNHEY, CDR2 SVGAGI, per germline. The CDR3 sequence is 16 residues long. V lost 0 bases and J lost 2, with 11 bases in between.

This chain uses TRBV10-3 with TRBJ2-1, with D perhaps TRBD1 (6 bases). The V gene lost 2 bases and the J gene lost 12 bases, with 17 bases spanning the gap. The CDR3 is 14 residues long. Germline V lookup: CDR1 ENHRY, CDR2 SYGVKD. For the CDR3, the DNA is TGTGCCATCAGTGAGGGGGGCCTTAGCTCTGGGCAGTTCTTC. It translates to CAISEGGLSSGQFF.

V gene TRBV27 combines with J gene TRBJ1-6, with TRBD1 matching over 7 bases. J was trimmed by 0 bases and V by 4 bases; bases with no gene match: 3. This CDR3 contains 16 residues. Germline CDR1 and CDR2: MNHEY and SMNVEV (reference sequence). The CDR3 loop reads CASSSAGGSYNSPLHF. CDR3 nucleotide sequence: TGTGCCAGCAGTTCAGCAGGGGGCTCCTATAATTCACCCCTCCACTTT.

The chain carries TRBV29-1 and TRBJ2-4; possible D gene TRBD1, 6 bases. Per germline, CDR1 SQVTM and CDR2 ANQGSEA. The CDR3 has 12 amino acids. The V gene lost 5 bases and the J gene lost 2 bases, with 7 bases spanning the gap. CDR3 loop: CSVRGSKNIQYF. CDR3 nucleotide sequence: TGCAGCGTTAGGGGGTCCAAAAACATTCAGTACTTC.

This clone was detected only a few times. V and J are TRBV5-6 and TRBJ2-7; TRBD2 might be the D (5 bases). The germline V gene has CDR1 SGHDT and CDR2 YYEEEE. There are 14 residues in the CDR3. With 1 base removed from V and 2 bases from J, the gap between germline ends came to 10 bases. CDR3 in amino acids: CASSLLGLTYEQYF. As DNA, the CDR3 is TGTGCCAGCAGCTTGCTAGGACTCACCTACGAGCAGTACTTC.

This chain uses TRBV3-1 (or the pseudogene TRBV3-2) with TRBJ1-2; possible D gene TRBD1, 6 bases. The CDR3 totals 12 residues. V shed 3 bases and J shed 8 bases, with 10 bases lying between them. Germline V gene sequence: CDR1 LGHDT, CDR2 YNNKEL (reference sequence). The CDR3 is CASSQGARGYTF. In nucleotides, the CDR3 is TGTGCCAGCAGCCAGGGGGCGCGGGGCTACACCTTC.

The CDR3 spells CASPGPELNNEQFF. CDR3 nucleotides: TGTGCCAGCCCAGGGCCGGAGCTAAACAATGAGCAGTTCTTC. This rearrangement joins TRBV6-5 to TRBJ2-1; possibly TRBD1 for D (5 bases). Germline CDR1 is MNHEY and CDR2 is SVGAGI. The CDR3 contains 14 residues. V lost 8 bases and J 5 bases, leaving 16 bases between the germline ends.

The chain carries TRBV29-1 and TRBJ2-7; 7 bases align to TRBD1. CDR3 length: 13 residues. Per the germline V gene, CDR1 is SQVTM and CDR2 is ANQGSEA. V lost 3 bases and J lost 7; bases outside the gene matches: 9. The CDR3 DNA sequence: TGCAGCGTTGACACAGGGGCCCCTCGGGAGCAGTACTTC. Translated, it gives CSVDTGAPREQYF.

CDR3 in amino acids: CASSDNEGDPYYNEQFF. CDR3 DNA: TGCGCCAGCAGTGATAATGAGGGGGACCCCTACTACAATGAGCAGTTCTTC. This sequence joins TRBV10-2 and TRBJ2-1, with D possibly being TRBD1 (6 bases). This CDR3 comprises 17 residues. Germline CDR1 is WSHSY and CDR2 is SAAADI. The V end lost 3 bases, the J end lost 3 bases, and 18 bases lay between the germline ends.

This chain links TRBV6-5 with TRBJ1-2; 7 bases agree with TRBD1. With 7 bases clipped from V and 4 bases from J, the junction kept 12 bases outside the gene matches. The CDR3 loop spans 15 amino acids. CDR1 and CDR2 (germline): MNHEY, SVGAGI. As DNA, the CDR3 is TGTGCCAGCACCAGTCCCTCCGGGACAGCCTATGGCTACACCTTC. Its translation: CASTSPSGTAYGYTF.

The gene calls are TRBV5-1 and TRBJ1-1; D might be TRBD1 (5 bases). V lost 4 bases and J lost 0, with 13 bases in between. The CDR3 is 15 amino acids. CDR1 is SGHRS and CDR2 is YFSETQ in the germline V gene. The DNA of the CDR3 is TGCGCCAGCAGCCCAATACCGACAGTGAACACTGAAGCTTTCTTT. It yields the protein CASSPIPTVNTEAFF.

This clone was counted a few times. The same CDR3 is also encoded by other DNA sequences in this sample. The V call is TRBV11-2, the J call TRBJ2-5, with D possibly matching TRBD2 (6 bases). Trimming pared 3 bases from V and 3 bases from J, leaving 8 bases between. Per the germline V gene, CDR1 is SGHAT and CDR2 is FQNNGV. There are 13 residues in the CDR3. CDR3 in amino acids: CASSFWGEETQYF. The CDR3 coding sequence is TGTGCCAGCAGCTTTTGGGGGGAAGAGACCCAGTACTTC.

This clone was counted once. At one of its ends the junction is not consistent with the germline gene, which may arise from a read error. The chain joins TRBV28 to TRBJ2-7; the match to TRBD1 covers 8 bases. There are 15 residues in the CDR3. Per the germline V gene, CDR1 is MDHEN and CDR2 is SYDVKM. The CDR3 region has the DNA TGTGCCAGCAGCTTATTCCGGGACAGGCCTGGCGAGCAGTACTTC. Residues: CASSLFRDRPGEQYF. The whole variable domain, remainder taken from reference TRBV28 and TRBJ2-7, is DVKVTQSSRYLVKRTGEKVFLECVQDMDHENMFWYRQDPGLGLRLIYFSYDVKMKEKGDIPEGYSVSREKKERFSLILESASTNQTSMYLCASSLFRDRPGEQYFGPGTRLTVT.

CDR3 amino acids: CASSEGAGRDYPQRGRSYNEQFF. DNA of the CDR3: TGTGCCAGCAGTGAAGGGGCAGGGCGGGATTACCCTCAGAGAGGCCGCTCCTACAATGAGCAGTTCTTC. The chain combines TRBV6-1 with TRBJ2-1; D is possibly TRBD2 (6 bases). The CDR3 covers 23 residues. V lost 1 base to trimming and J lost 0 bases, with 31 bases between them. The germline gives CDR1 MNHNS, CDR2 SASEGT.

The chain couples TRBV30 to TRBJ2-7; weak D call: TRBD1 (5 bases). Germline CDR1 GTSNPN, CDR2 SVGIG (reference sequence). The CDR3 covers 15 residues. Deletions cut 0 bases from V and 0 bases from J, with 12 bases between. For the CDR3, the DNA is TGTGCCTGGAGTGTGGGGCATACGAGCTCCTACGAGCAGTACTTC. This encodes CAWSVGHTSSYEQYF.

The chain joins TRBV9 to TRBJ1-2; TRBD1 matches 9 bases. There are 14 residues in the CDR3. V trimming: 3 bases; J trimming: 5 bases; junction bases outside the gene matches: 5. Germline loops: CDR1 SGDLS, CDR2 YYNGEE. The CDR3: CASSAGTGTYGYTF. The CDR3 coding sequence is TGTGCCAGCAGCGCCGGGACAGGGACTTATGGCTACACCTTC.

This clone has a single count. The V call is TRBV18, the J call TRBJ1-5; 10 bases fit TRBD1. After removal of 2 bases from V and 7 bases from J, the junction contained 5 bases not matched to a gene. In germline, CDR1 is KGHSH, CDR2 LQKENI. CDR3 length equals 15 residues. CDR3 sequence (DNA): TGTGCCAGCTCACCAGAGACAGGGGGCCGGCAGCCCCAGCATTTT. Its protein is CASSPETGGRQPQHF.

The chain uses TRBV7-3 and TRBJ2-1, with 7 positions matching TRBD2. Germline trimming cut 5 bases from V and 7 bases from J; bases unmatched to any gene: 14. The germline gives CDR1 SGHTA, CDR2 FQGTGA. The CDR3 extends over 16 amino acids. The CDR3 nucleotides read TGTGCCAGCAGCCCGTGGGAGGGAGGGCCCAAAAATGAGCAGTTCTTC. It translates to CASSPWEGGPKNEQFF.

V is TRBV7-9 and J is TRBJ2-7; 8 bases agree with TRBD1. The CDR3 extends over 15 amino acids. J gave up 3 bases and V 5 bases, and 9 bases lay outside the gene matches. The V gene's germline CDR1 is SEHNR and CDR2 FQNEAQ (reference sequence). CDR3 DNA: TGTGCCAGCAGCCATCCGGACAGGGCGGGCTACGAGCAGTACTTC. This encodes CASSHPDRAGYEQYF.

The genes are TRBV19 and TRBJ2-2; D is perhaps TRBD1 (6 bases). The germline CDR1 and CDR2 sequences are LNHDA and SQIVND (reference sequence). V was pared by 2 bases and J by 0 bases, with 7 bases between. This CDR3 comprises 15 residues. CDR3 sequence: CASSIRTANTGELFF. CDR3 sequence (DNA): TGTGCCAGTAGTATAAGGACAGCGAACACCGGGGAGCTGTTTTTT.

J is TRBJ2-7 and V is TRBV29-1; TRBD2 might be the D (7 bases). Between the trimmed V and J ends, which lost 4 bases and 3 bases, there was a span of 10 bases. CDR1 and CDR2 from the germline V gene are SQVTM and ANQGSEA. The CDR3 is made up of 12 amino acids. CDR3 sequence (DNA): TGCAGCGTTGGAGGGGGGGACTACGAGCAGTACTTC. It yields the protein CSVGGGDYEQYF.

This clone showed up just once. V is TRBV5-1 and J is TRBJ2-1, with 9 bases lining up with TRBD2. The germline CDR1 and CDR2 sequences are SGHRS and YFSETQ. The CDR3 is 17 residues long. V gave up 0 bases and J gave up 4 bases; unmatched junction bases: 8. CDR3 DNA sequence: TGCGCCAGCAGCTTGGCCTATAGCGGGAGCGGTTACAATGAGCAGTTCTTC. It is translated as CASSLAYSGSGYNEQFF.

There are a few counts of this clone. V and J are TRBV15 and TRBJ1-5; 9 positions match TRBD1. Germline assignment: CDR1 LNHNV and CDR2 YYDKDF (reference sequence). The CDR3 length is 16 residues. V was clipped by 0 bases and J by 9 bases; unmatched bases: 9. The CDR3 region has the DNA TGTGCCACCAGCAGAGATAAGGGACAGGGCGGTGGGCCCCAGCATTTT. It codes for CATSRDKGQGGGPQHF. The full variable domain, in which reference TRBV15 and TRBJ1-5 provide the parts outside the CDR3, is DAMVIQNPRYQVTQFGKPVTLSCSQTLNHNVMYWYQQKSSQAPKLLFHYYDKDFNNEADTPDNFQSRRPNTSFCFLDIRSPGLGDTAMYLCATSRDKGQGGGPQHFGDGTRLSIL.

Only a few counts were recorded for this clone. J is TRBJ2-5 and V is TRBV7-9; 7 bases are shared with TRBD2. V lost 2 bases to trimming and J lost 4 bases; unmatched junction nucleotides: 1. CDR1 is SEHNR, CDR2 FQNEAQ, per germline (reference sequence). The length of the CDR3 is 13 residues. Here the CDR3 DNA reads TGTGCCAGCAGCTTAAGCGGGATAGAGACCCAGTACTTC. This sequence encodes CASSLSGIETQYF.

V usage is TRBV3-1 (or the pseudogene TRBV3-2) and J usage is TRBJ1-2, with D tentatively TRBD1 (5 bases). Germline V CDR1 and CDR2: LGHDT, YNNKEL (reference sequence). CDR3 size: 14 residues. V was pared by 0 bases and J by 5 bases, with 10 bases between. CDR3: CASSQEAGRYGYTF. CDR3 sequence (DNA): TGTGCCAGCAGCCAAGAAGCAGGGCGGTATGGCTACACCTTC.

The chain employs TRBV27 and TRBJ1-6; possible D gene TRBD1, 6 bases. The germline CDR1 and CDR2 sequences are MNHEY and SMNVEV (reference sequence). This CDR3 has 15 residues. V gave up 6 bases and J gave up 7 bases, with 16 bases separating them. The DNA of the CDR3 is TGTGCCAGCAGGCCACGGGGGGGCGGAAATTCACCCCTCCACTTT. This gives the protein CASRPRGGGNSPLHF.

This clone was picked up a small number of times. The chain uses TRBV18 and TRBJ2-2; the match to TRBD1 covers 8 bases. Germline values: CDR1 KGHSH, CDR2 LQKENI. J lost 1 base, V lost 4 bases, and 2 bases had no gene match. CDR3 length: 15 amino acids. DNA for the CDR3: TGTGCCAGCTCACTAGGGACAGGGAACACCGGGGAGCTGTTTTTT. Protein: CASSLGTGNTGELFF. Supplemented by reference TRBV18 and TRBJ2-2, the full variable domain reads NAGVMQNPRHLVRRRGQEARLRCSPMKGHSHVYWYRQLPEEGLKFMVYLQKENIIDESGMPKERFSAEFPKEGPSILRIQQVVRGDSAAYFCASSLGTGNTGELFFGEGSRLTVL.

This clone was seen a handful of times. The chain employs TRBV5-1 and TRBJ1-2, with TRBD1 identical over 7 bases. This CDR3 spans 15 amino acids. Trimming removed 4 bases from V and 4 bases from J; junction bases left unmatched: 10. Germline V gene data show CDR1 as SGHRS and CDR2 as YFSETQ. Here the CDR3 reads CASSLQTGIGYGYTF. The CDR3 DNA is TGCGCCAGCAGCCTCCAGACAGGGATCGGCTATGGCTACACCTTC.

Only one count was recorded for this clone. The CDR3 region has the DNA TGTGCCAGCAGTGCTACTGGGACAGCTGGGGGCTATGGCTACACCTTC. Protein product: CASSATGTAGGYGYTF. V is TRBV6-1 and J is TRBJ1-2, with TRBD1 matching 7 bases. V shed 4 bases, J shed 4 bases, and the junction held 12 bases outside the gene matches. The germline gives CDR1 MNHNS, CDR2 SASEGT. The CDR3 spans 16 residues.

V is TRBV7-9 and J is TRBJ2-7, with TRBD1 identical over 10 bases. Germline CDR1 SEHNR, CDR2 FQNEAQ (reference sequence). The V gene end was trimmed by 5 bases and the J gene end by 5 bases; junction bases not matched to a gene: 6. The CDR3 length is 14 residues. DNA of the CDR3: TGTGCCAGCAGCAACTGGGACAGGGGCCACGAGCAGTACTTC. It specifies CASSNWDRGHEQYF.